This paragraph covers one TCR beta chain sequence. Its matching antigen is unknown. The sample belongs to a study of Tregs in tolerant kidney transplant recipients. Findings of the study overall: Antigen-driven expansion was suggested because donor-specific Tregs expanded more than all Tregs in tolerant patients. This study did not directly address biological reproducibility.

V dropped 6 bases and J dropped 6; count of bases not matched to a gene: 19. The germline gives CDR1 MNHNS, CDR2 SASEGT. The CDR3 length is 20 residues. Clones were read by immunoSEQ multiplex PCR, and TCRdb kept only the in-frame ones, dropping some. This table holds some 71,000 clones, roughly nine tenths found once. V gene TRBV6-1 combines with J gene TRBJ2-1, with 14 bases that match TRBD2. This sample comprised CD4+ T cells from blood, obtained before the transplant. The sequence was obtained from a human donor who received a combined kidney and bone marrow transplant. This CDR3 is CASSETVRMDGTSGSNEQFF. The CDR3 DNA is TGTGCCAGCAGCGAAACAGTCAGGATGGATGGGACTAGCGGGAGCAATGAGCAGTTCTTC.